This TCR beta chain derives from a study of shared clonotypes between healthy human individuals. In its sample, this clone was seen a few times. On sorted subsets, replicate PCRs used about 180 ng DNA, or roughly 30,000 T cell genomes. Profiling relied on immunoSEQ multiplex PCR, and the TCRdb table lists in-frame clones only, not all of them. Altogether approximately 1,000,000 clones are present, about four fifths being singletons, with the ten largest covering more than 0.45%. CDR3 length: 13 residues. Germline V gene sequence: CDR1 WSHSY, CDR2 SAAADI. V was shortened by 7 bases and J by 0 bases, with 9 bases between the two germline ends. Recent vaccinations or acute infections were absent in the healthy HIV-negative adult donors. CD4+ cell separation produced CD45RA+ naive and CD45RA-negative memory subsets.

Sequencing was performed on memory CD4+ T cells from PBMCs. Indicated subset: CD45RA-negative fraction. This sequence joins TRBV10-2 and TRBJ1-2, with D tentatively TRBD1 (6 bases). The TCR was taken from a man between 18 and 29 years old in good health. Some clones in this sample may be carry-over from other donors' samples. The CDR3 DNA follows: TGCGCCAGCACGGACAGTTCTAACTATGGCTACACCTTC. It yields the protein CASTDSSNYGYTF.